This passage covers 9 T cell receptor beta chains from one sample sequenced in a study of blood T cell repertoires in COVID-19. Here immunoSEQ multiplex PCR was the method, and the copy in TCRdb shows in-frame clones only, minus some. The data hold approximately 200,000 clones, with around 85% observed a single time. Sequenced sample: PBMCs or T cells enriched from blood (not recorded which). The receptors come from a man aged 40-50 years who had recovered from COVID-19.

The rearrangement links TRBV28 to TRBJ2-7; 7 nucleotides align to TRBD2. The CDR3 spans 15 residues. The V and J ends lost 2 bases and 3 bases, in that order; junction bases with no gene match: 7. Germline lookup yields CDR1 MDHEN and CDR2 SYDVKM. The DNA of the CDR3 is TGTGCCAGCAGTTTAGAGCGGGAACCCAACTACGAGCAGTACTTC. Translation gives CASSLEREPNYEQYF.

The chain uses TRBV19 and TRBJ2-1; 9 bases fit TRBD2. The CDR3 is made up of 15 amino acids. Germline V gene lookup returns CDR1 LNHDA and CDR2 SQIVND (reference sequence). V lost 6 bases and J lost 6; bases outside the gene matches: 9. CDR3 region: CASSPRELAGNEQFF. For the CDR3, the DNA is TGTGCCAGTAGCCCTAGAGAACTAGCGGGCAATGAGCAGTTCTTC.

This clone was seen once. This rearrangement joins TRBV11-2 to TRBJ2-2; 8 nucleotides line up with TRBD1. The CDR3 is 18 amino acids. Per the germline V gene, CDR1 is SGHAT and CDR2 is FQNNGV. The ends lost 3 bases at V and 2 bases at J; junction bases unmatched: 11. The CDR3 region is CASSLFGTGRPNTGELFF. Written as DNA, the CDR3 is TGTGCCAGCAGCTTGTTTGGGACAGGTCGCCCAAACACCGGGGAGCTGTTTTTT. Full variable domain (outside the CDR3, taken from reference TRBV11-2 and TRBJ2-2): EAGVAQSPRYKIIEKRQSVAFWCNPISGHATLYWYQQILGQGPKLLIQFQNNGVVDDSQLPKDRFSAERLKGVDSTLKIQPAKLEDSAVYLCASSLFGTGRPNTGELFFGEGSRLTVL.

This chain joins TRBV6-5 and TRBJ2-5; maybe TRBD1 (5 bases). The CDR3 covers 16 residues. CDR1 is MNHEY, CDR2 SVGAGI, per germline. V was cut by 0 bases and J by 9 bases, with 20 bases left in between. The CDR3: CASSYSWQGGFGAQYF. For the CDR3, the DNA is TGTGCCAGCAGTTACTCATGGCAGGGCGGTTTTGGGGCCCAGTACTTC.

The V gene is TRBV3-1 (or the pseudogene TRBV3-2), the J gene TRBJ2-7; no firm D call. CDR1 and CDR2 (germline): LGHDT, YNNKEL (reference sequence). The V and J ends lost 0 bases and 0 bases respectively, with 6 bases between them. The CDR3 has 14 amino acids. CDR3 amino acids: CASSQDWSSYEQYF. For the CDR3, the DNA is TGTGCCAGCAGCCAAGACTGGAGCTCCTACGAGCAGTACTTC.

This clone was counted between two and nine times. For the CDR3, the DNA is TGTGCCAGTAGTATGAGGACAGGGAGCAACGAGCAGTACTTC. As protein: CASSMRTGSNEQYF. The V call is TRBV19, the J call TRBJ2-7, with TRBD1 matching 8 bases. V trimming: 3 bases; J trimming: 5 bases; junction bases outside the gene matches: 6. The CDR3 totals 14 residues. Germline assignment: CDR1 LNHDA and CDR2 SQIVND (reference sequence).

This chain joins TRBV5-4 and TRBJ2-1, with TRBD1 matching 11 bases. Germline V gives CDR1 SGHNT, CDR2 YYREEE (reference sequence). This CDR3 contains 15 residues. Trimming at V came to 2 bases and at J to 8 bases, leaving 6 bases not matched to a gene. The CDR3 region is CASSLRTGGVDEQFF. CDR3 bases: TGTGCCAGCAGCTTAAGGACAGGGGGCGTGGATGAGCAGTTCTTC.

The CDR3 sequence: CASSSSPIRTSGQLGTQYF. The CDR3 coding sequence is TGCGCCAGCAGCTCTTCTCCTATAAGGACTAGCGGACAATTAGGGACCCAGTACTTC. This sequence joins TRBV5-1 and TRBJ2-5, with 10 positions matching TRBD2. This CDR3 spans 19 amino acids. V lost 3 bases, J lost 7 bases, and 21 bases stayed unmatched. Germline CDR1 reads SGHRS; CDR2 reads YFSETQ.

J is TRBJ2-7 and V is TRBV27; the match to TRBD1 covers 7 bases. V lost 2 bases and J lost 6; bases outside the gene matches: 7. The CDR3 sequence is 14 residues long. CDR1 and CDR2 (germline): MNHEY, SMNVEV (reference sequence). DNA of the CDR3: TGTGCCAGCAGTTTACAGGGGGTTATTGGCGAGCAGTACTTC. Its protein is CASSLQGVIGEQYF.